This TCR beta chain was sequenced for a study of TIL therapy for anti-PD-1-resistant metastatic lung cancer. Across the whole study: Tumors were harvested before any PD-1/PD-L1 blockade.

The CDR3 covers 17 residues. J lost 5 bases, V lost 3 bases, and 11 bases had no gene match. Germline values: CDR1 SGHRS, CDR2 YFSETQ. The immunoSEQ assay was v3. Survey-level samples got approximately 1.8 million read pairs; deep-level samples got about 5-6.5 million. Method: immunoSEQ multiplex PCR; TCRdb's copy keeps in-frame clones and lacks some. The sample has 35,000 to 55,000 clones, roughly 85% seen once; the top ten hold around 16%. The time point: pre-treatment sample, taken before nivolumab and TIL therapy. Enrollment ran from late 2017 to early 2020. The V gene is TRBV5-1, the J gene TRBJ2-5; 12 bases are a match to TRBD2. The specimen comprised blood, sampled at baseline. This sequence was found in a man between 65 and 80 years old with non-small cell lung cancer. The CDR3: CASSWRASGRATETQYF. The CDR3 region has the DNA TGCGCCAGCAGCTGGAGGGCTAGCGGGAGGGCCACGGAGACCCAGTACTTC.